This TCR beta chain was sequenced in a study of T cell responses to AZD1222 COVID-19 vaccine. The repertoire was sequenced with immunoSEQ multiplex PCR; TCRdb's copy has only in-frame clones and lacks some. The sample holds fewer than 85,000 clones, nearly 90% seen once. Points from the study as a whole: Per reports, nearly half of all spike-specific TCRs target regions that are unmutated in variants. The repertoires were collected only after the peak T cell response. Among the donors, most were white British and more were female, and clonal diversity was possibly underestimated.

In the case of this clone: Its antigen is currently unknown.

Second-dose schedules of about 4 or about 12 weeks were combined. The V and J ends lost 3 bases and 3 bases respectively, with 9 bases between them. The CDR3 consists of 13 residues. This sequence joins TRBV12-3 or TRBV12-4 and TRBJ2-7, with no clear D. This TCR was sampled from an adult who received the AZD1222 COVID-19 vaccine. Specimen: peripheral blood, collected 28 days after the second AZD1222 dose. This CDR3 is CASSLRVNYEQYF. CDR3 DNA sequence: TGTGCCAGCAGTTTGCGAGTTAACTACGAGCAGTACTTC.